These 6 T cell receptor beta chains were sequenced from one sample in a study of blood T cells in healthy people across ages. Sample-barcoded 5' priming and a J-beta primer mix drove a second PCR of roughly 6 to 12 cycles. MiXCR, run by TCRdb on the 5' RACE reads, gives a single entry per CDR3 protein. Here the sample spans 1.5 million to 2 million distinct CDR3 sequences, roughly 30% being singletons. Sequenced: blood. The receptor source for this set is a woman aged 25 to 39 in good health.

This rearrangement joins TRBV12-3 or TRBV12-4 to TRBJ1-5, with D possibly TRBD1 on 6 matching bases. The CDR3 is 14 residues long. The V and J ends lost 1 base and 6 bases respectively, with 10 bases between them. CDR3 amino acids: CASSLVDRPQPQHF. The CDR3 DNA is TGTGCCAGCAGTTTAGTCGACAGGCCTCAGCCCCAGCATTTT.

Remarks on this clonotype: No DNA is shown, since the ends of the CDR3 on it are uncertain; the CDR3 is the one TCRdb lists. This rearrangement joins TRBV27 to TRBJ2-1. A total of 13 residues make up the CDR3, ends included. Germline loops: CDR1 MNHEY, CDR2 SMNVEV (reference sequence). The CDR3 loop reads CASSFLETDEQFF.

This clonotype was counted a few times. The V call is TRBV4-2, the J call TRBJ2-7, with TRBD2 matching over 8 bases. Germline V gene sequence: CDR1 LGHNA, CDR2 YNFKEQ. With V trimmed by 1 base and J by 5 bases, 16 bases remained unmatched. The CDR3 sequence is 18 residues long. Here the CDR3 reads CASSQGYPLGLDAHEQYF. CDR3 DNA: TGTGCCAGCAGCCAAGGGTATCCCCTGGGACTAGATGCCCACGAGCAGTACTTC.

This clonotype was detected only a few times. The chain links TRBV14 to TRBJ2-3; TRBD1 might be the D (6 bases). The CDR3 extends over 16 amino acids. V shed 0 bases and J shed 2 bases, with 12 bases lying between them. In germline, CDR1 is SGHDN, CDR2 FVKESK. The CDR3 region has the DNA TGTGCCAGCAGCCAAGACGACAGGATTTTCACAGATACGCAGTATTTT. Translated: CASSQDDRIFTDTQYF.

V usage is TRBV7-2 and J usage is TRBJ1-2; no reliable D call. The germline V gene encodes CDR1 SGHTA and CDR2 FQGNSA. The CDR3 spans 14 residues. Trimming pared 1 base from V and 6 bases from J, leaving 12 bases between. The DNA of the CDR3 is TGTGCCAGCAGCTTAGGAAATTTGGGAGATGGCTACACCTTC. It yields the protein CASSLGNLGDGYTF.

This chain connects TRBV2 to TRBJ2-5, with no clear D. The better agreement between TRBJ2-4 and the DNA end casts doubt on the J call. The CDR3 spans 12 residues. Germline assignment: CDR1 SNHLY and CDR2 FYNNEI. This chain's CDR3 is CASGKSKNIQYF. The DNA for the CDR3 is TGTGCCAGCGGAAAGAGTAAAAACATTCAGTACTTC.